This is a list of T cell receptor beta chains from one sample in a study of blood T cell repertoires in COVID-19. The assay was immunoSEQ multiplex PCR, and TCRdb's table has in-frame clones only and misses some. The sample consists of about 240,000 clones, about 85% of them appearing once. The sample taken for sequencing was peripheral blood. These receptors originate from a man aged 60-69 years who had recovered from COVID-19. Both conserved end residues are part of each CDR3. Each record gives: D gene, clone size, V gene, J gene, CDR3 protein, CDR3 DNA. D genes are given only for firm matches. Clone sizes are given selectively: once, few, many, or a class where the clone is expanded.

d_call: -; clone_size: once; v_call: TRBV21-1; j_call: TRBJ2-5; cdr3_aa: CASKLKTRPQETQYF; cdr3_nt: TGTGCCAGCAAATTAAAGACAAGACCCCAAGAGACCCAGTACTTC
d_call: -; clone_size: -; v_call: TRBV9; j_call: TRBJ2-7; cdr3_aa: CASSVGTKPYEQYF; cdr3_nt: TGTGCCAGCAGCGTCGGGACAAAACCCTACGAGCAGTACTTC
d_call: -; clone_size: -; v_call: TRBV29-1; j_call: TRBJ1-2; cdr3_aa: CSVGPTGPSYGYTF; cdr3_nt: TGCAGCGTTGGGCCGACAGGCCCCTCCTATGGCTACACCTTC
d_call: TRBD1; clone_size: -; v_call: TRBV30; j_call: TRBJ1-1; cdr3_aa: CALNRDRGDAEAFF; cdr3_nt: TGTGCCTTGAATAGGGACAGGGGCGATGCTGAAGCTTTCTTT
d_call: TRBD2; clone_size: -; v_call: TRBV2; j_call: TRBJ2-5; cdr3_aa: CASSAASGGAETQYF; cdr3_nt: TGTGCCAGCAGTGCTGCTAGCGGGGGGGCTGAGACCCAGTACTTC
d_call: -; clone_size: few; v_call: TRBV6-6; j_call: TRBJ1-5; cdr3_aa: CASSRTGVHNQPQHF; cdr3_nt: TGTGCCAGCAGTAGAACAGGAGTCCACAATCAGCCCCAGCATTTT
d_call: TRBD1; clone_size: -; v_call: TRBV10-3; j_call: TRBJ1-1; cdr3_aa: CAIKTGTANTEAFF; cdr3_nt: TGTGCCATCAAGACCGGGACAGCGAACACTGAAGCTTTCTTT
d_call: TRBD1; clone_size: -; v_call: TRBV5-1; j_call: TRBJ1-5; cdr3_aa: CASSIQGAVGQPQHF; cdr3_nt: TGCGCCAGCTCCATACAGGGGGCGGTTGGTCAGCCCCAGCATTTT
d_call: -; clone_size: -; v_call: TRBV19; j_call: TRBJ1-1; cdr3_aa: CASSPNRQGTEAFF; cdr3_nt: TGTGCCAGTAGTCCCAACCGTCAGGGGACTGAAGCTTTCTTT
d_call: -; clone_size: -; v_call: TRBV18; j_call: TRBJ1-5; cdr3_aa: CASSPPGIAGQPQHF; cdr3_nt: TGTGCCAGCTCACCACCCGGGATCGCAGGACAGCCCCAGCATTTT
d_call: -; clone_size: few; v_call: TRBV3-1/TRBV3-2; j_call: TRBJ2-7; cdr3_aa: CASSQDWANEQYF; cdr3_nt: TGTGCCAGCAGCCAAGATTGGGCTAACGAGCAGTACTTC
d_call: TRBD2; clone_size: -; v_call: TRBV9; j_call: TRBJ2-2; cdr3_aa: CASSERGRENTGELFF; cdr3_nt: TGTGCCAGCAGCGAGCGGGGGCGCGAAAACACCGGGGAGCTGTTTTTT
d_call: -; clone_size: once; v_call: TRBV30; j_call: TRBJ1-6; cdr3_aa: CAWSVQGNSPLHF; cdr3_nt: TGTGCCTGGAGTGTACAGGGAAATTCACCCCTCCACTTT
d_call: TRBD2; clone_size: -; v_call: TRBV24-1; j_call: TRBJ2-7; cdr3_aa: CATSDSSGRSSYEQYF; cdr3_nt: TGTGCCACCAGTGACTCTAGCGGGAGAAGCTCCTACGAGCAGTACTTC
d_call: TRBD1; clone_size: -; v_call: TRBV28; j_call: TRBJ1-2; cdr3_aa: CASDTGTGPLLTYGYTF; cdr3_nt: TGTGCCAGTGATACCGGGACAGGGCCTTTATTGACCTATGGCTACACCTTC
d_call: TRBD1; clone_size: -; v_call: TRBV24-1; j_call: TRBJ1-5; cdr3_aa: CATSAPGQGRQPQHF; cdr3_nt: TGTGCCACCAGTGCCCCCGGACAGGGAAGACAGCCCCAGCATTTT
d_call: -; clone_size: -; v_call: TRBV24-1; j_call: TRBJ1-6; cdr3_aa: CATSDFGDGSPLHF; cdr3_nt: TGTGCCACCAGTGATTTCGGGGATGGTTCACCCCTCCACTTT
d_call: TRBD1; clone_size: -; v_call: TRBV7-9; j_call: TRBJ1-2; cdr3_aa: CASSPNPGQGRYGYTF; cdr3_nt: TGTGCCAGCAGCCCGAACCCGGGACAGGGAAGGTATGGCTACACCTTC
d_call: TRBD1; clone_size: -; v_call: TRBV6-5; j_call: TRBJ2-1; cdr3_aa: CASNKGQGFNEQFF; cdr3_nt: TGTGCCAGCAATAAGGGACAGGGTTTCAATGAGCAGTTCTTC
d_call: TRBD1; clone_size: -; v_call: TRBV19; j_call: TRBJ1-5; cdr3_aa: CASSTTQGAGQPQHF; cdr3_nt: TGTGCCAGTAGCACTACCCAGGGGGCGGGTCAGCCCCAGCATTTT
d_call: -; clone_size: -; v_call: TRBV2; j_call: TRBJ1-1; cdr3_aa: CASSERRLNTEAFF; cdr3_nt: TGTGCCAGCAGTGAACGGCGGCTGAACACTGAAGCTTTCTTT
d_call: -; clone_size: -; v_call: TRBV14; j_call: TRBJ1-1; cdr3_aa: CASSQDGRTEAFF; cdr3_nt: TGTGCCAGCAGCCAAGATGGGAGGACTGAAGCTTTCTTT
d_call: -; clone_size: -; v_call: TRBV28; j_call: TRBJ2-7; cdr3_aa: CASRSGSKEQYF; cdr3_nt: TGTGCCAGCCGGTCGGGGTCGAAAGAGCAGTACTTC
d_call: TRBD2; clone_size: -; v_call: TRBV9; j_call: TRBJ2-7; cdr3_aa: CASSLGSGGLYEQYF; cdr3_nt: TGTGCCAGCAGCCTTGGTAGCGGGGGTCTCTACGAGCAGTACTTC
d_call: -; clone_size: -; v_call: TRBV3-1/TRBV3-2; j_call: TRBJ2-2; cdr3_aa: CASSQRRGVHTGELFF; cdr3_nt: TGTGCCAGCAGCCAACGACGGGGAGTACACACCGGGGAGCTGTTTTTT
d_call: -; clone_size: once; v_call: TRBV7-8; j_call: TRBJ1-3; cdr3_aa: CASSLVSGAGNTIYF; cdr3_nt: TGTGCCAGCAGCTTAGTTTCAGGGGCTGGAAACACCATATATTTT
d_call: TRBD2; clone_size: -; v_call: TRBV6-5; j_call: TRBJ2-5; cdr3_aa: CASSVAGGETQYF; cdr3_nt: TGTGCCAGCAGCGTAGCGGGGGGAGAGACCCAGTACTTC
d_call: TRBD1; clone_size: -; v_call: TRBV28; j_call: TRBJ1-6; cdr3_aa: CASSFRDRGNSPLHF; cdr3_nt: TGTGCCAGCAGTTTTCGGGACAGGGGTAATTCACCCCTCCACTTT
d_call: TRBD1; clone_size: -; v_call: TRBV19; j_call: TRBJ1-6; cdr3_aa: CASSMTGGSPLHF; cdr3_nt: TGTGCCAGTAGTATGACAGGGGGATCACCCCTCCACTTT
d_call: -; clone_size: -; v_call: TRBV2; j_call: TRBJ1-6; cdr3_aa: CASRQGTTGSPLHF; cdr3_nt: TGTGCCAGCAGACAGGGCACGACGGGATCACCCCTCCACTTT
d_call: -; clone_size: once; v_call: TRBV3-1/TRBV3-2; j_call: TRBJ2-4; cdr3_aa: CASSQARIAKNIQYF; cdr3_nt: TGTGCCAGCAGCCAAGCTAGAATAGCCAAAAACATTCAGTACTTC
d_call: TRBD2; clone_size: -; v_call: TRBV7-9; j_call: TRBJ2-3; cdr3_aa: CASSRGVGSTDTQYF; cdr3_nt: TGTGCCAGCAGCCGGGGGGTCGGCAGCACAGATACGCAGTATTTT
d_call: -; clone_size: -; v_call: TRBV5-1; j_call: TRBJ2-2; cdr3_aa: CASSLDYTGELFF; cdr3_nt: TGCGCCAGCAGTTTAGACTACACCGGGGAGCTGTTTTTT
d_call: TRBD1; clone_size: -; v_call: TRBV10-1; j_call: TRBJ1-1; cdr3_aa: CASSDGTVETTEAFF; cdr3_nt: TGCGCCAGCAGCGACGGGACAGTCGAAACGACTGAAGCTTTCTTT
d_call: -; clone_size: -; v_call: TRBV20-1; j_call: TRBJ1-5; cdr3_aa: CSASSPWTLNQPQHF; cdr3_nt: TGCAGTGCTAGTAGTCCCTGGACACTGAATCAGCCCCAGCATTTT
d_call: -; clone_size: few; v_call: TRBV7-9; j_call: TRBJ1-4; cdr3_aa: CASSFRRVETNEKLFF; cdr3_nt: TGTGCCAGCAGCTTCAGGAGGGTGGAGACTAATGAAAAACTGTTTTTT
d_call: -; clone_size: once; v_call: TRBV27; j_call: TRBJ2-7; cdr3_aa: CATRTAGFYEQYF; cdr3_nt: TGTGCCACCCGGACAGCGGGGTTTTACGAGCAGTACTTC
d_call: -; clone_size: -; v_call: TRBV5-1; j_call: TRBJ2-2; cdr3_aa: CASSPGTNTGELFF; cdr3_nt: TGCGCCAGCAGCCCGGGGACGAACACCGGGGAGCTGTTTTTT
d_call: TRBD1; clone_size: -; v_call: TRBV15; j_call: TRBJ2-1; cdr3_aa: CATSRGDRVSNEQFF; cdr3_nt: TGTGCCACCAGCAGAGGGGACAGGGTTAGCAATGAGCAGTTCTTC
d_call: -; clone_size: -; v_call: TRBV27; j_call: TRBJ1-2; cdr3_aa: CASSLGRNYGYTF; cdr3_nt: TGTGCCAGCAGTTTGGGCAGAAACTATGGCTACACCTTC
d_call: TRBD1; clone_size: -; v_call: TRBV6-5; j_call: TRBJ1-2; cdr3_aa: CASRRTGGDYGYTF; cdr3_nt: TGTGCCAGCAGAAGGACAGGGGGCGACTATGGCTACACCTTC
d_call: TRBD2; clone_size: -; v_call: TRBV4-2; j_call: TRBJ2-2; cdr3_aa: CASSRPRSSGGDTGELFF; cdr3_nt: TGTGCCAGCAGCCGGCCTAGATCTAGCGGGGGGGACACCGGGGAGCTGTTTTTT